This T cell receptor (beta chain) was sequenced for a study of blood T cell repertoires in COVID-19. The overall study: Specimens from acute and convalescent COVID-19 originated in the United States, Italy and Spain.

This clone was picked up a small number of times. Original analysis: By means of reference gene primer amplification, nucleated cell counts were estimated. Method: immunoSEQ multiplex PCR; TCRdb's copy keeps in-frame clones and lacks some. That table gives V, J and clone size, and the DNA gave D and trimming. The sample includes approximately 500,000 clones, roughly 91% seen only once; the top ten take 7.5% to 9%. Seattle's enrolled individuals joined amid active infection and were then monitored longitudinally. There are 16 residues in the CDR3. Looked up from germline, CDR1 is LNHNV and CDR2 is YYDKDF (reference sequence). Trimming removed 0 bases at V and 6 bases at J, with 18 bases between.

This chain links TRBV15 with TRBJ2-7, with D maybe TRBD2 (6 bases). This TCR came from a woman in her forties or fifties with COVID-19, enrolled during active disease. Source material: peripheral blood. CDR3 loop: CATSRDGGTPSPEQYF. Here the CDR3 DNA reads TGTGCCACCAGCAGAGATGGCGGGACGCCTTCCCCCGAGCAGTACTTC.